Listed here are 25 T cell receptor beta chains from one sample, sequenced in a study of PD-L1 blockade in urothelial cancer. Profiled with immunoSEQ multiplex PCR; TCRdb holds only in-frame clones, not every one. This sample yields roughly 100,000 clones, of which around 89% are seen a single time; 0.85% to 1% belongs to the top ten. Stated time point: pretreatment peripheral blood. Here the sequenced sample was PBMCs, taken around atezolizumab (anti-PD-L1) treatment. Receptors originate from an elderly woman with urothelial cancer.

J is TRBJ2-1 and V is TRBV30; the D gene is possibly TRBD2 (6 bases). CDR3 length equals 14 residues. Germline V gene data show CDR1 as GTSNPN and CDR2 as SVGIG (reference sequence). Trimming took 3 bases from V and 2 from J, leaving 11 bases between them. CDR3 bases: TGTGCCTGGAGGAGGCGCGGGACCTACAATGAGCAGTTCTTC. Its translation: CAWRRRGTYNEQFF.

This clone occurred a few times. The chain recombines TRBV5-4 with TRBJ2-3; 11 bases line up with TRBD2. This CDR3 has 17 amino acids. Trimming cost V 2 bases and J 6 bases; bases outside gene matches: 11. CDR1 is SGHNT and CDR2 is YYREEE in the germline V gene (reference sequence). CDR3 sequence (DNA): TGTGCCAGCAGCTTCCCGACTAGCGGGACCCGCCCCGATACGCAGTATTTT. Its protein product is CASSFPTSGTRPDTQYF.

The genes are TRBV5-1 and TRBJ1-1; TRBD1 agrees at 9 bases. Trimming removed 4 bases from V and 1 base from J; junction bases left unmatched: 5. The CDR3 totals 15 residues. Germline V CDR1 and CDR2: SGHRS, YFSETQ. CDR3 DNA sequence: TGCGCCAGCAGCAGGGACAGGGCGGCGAACACTGAAGCTTTCTTT. Translating it yields CASSRDRAANTEAFF.

The CDR3 DNA reads as TGTGCCAGTAGAGGCCGGGAAAATCAGCCCCAGCATTTT. Translation gives CASRGRENQPQHF. This chain joins TRBV19 and TRBJ1-5; D ambiguous. V lost 6 bases and J 4 bases, leaving 10 bases between the germline ends. This CDR3 is built from 13 residues. Per germline, CDR1 LNHDA and CDR2 SQIVND (reference sequence).

The genes are TRBV2 and TRBJ1-2, with no clear D. V was clipped by 1 base and J by 5 bases, with 8 bases between them. The CDR3 runs 13 residues. Germline assignment: CDR1 SNHLY and CDR2 FYNNEI. The CDR3 DNA sequence: TGTGCCAGCAGTGAAGGGACGGGATATGGCTACACCTTC. Its translation: CASSEGTGYGYTF.

This rearrangement joins TRBV14 to TRBJ2-3; TRBD1 matches 9 bases. Germline trimming cut 3 bases from V and 8 bases from J; bases unmatched to any gene: 9. This CDR3 is 15 amino acids long. CDR1 SGHDN and CDR2 FVKESK come from the germline V gene. DNA for the CDR3: TGTGCCAGCAGCCAGGTGACAGGGGGTCTTGGTACGCAGTATTTT. Translation: CASSQVTGGLGTQYF.

The V and J genes are TRBV9 and TRBJ1-5; weak D call: TRBD1 (6 bases). The length of the CDR3 is 14 residues. Trimming removed 4 bases at V and 5 bases at J, with 13 bases between. CDR1 is SGDLS, CDR2 YYNGEE, per germline. CDR3 nucleotides: TGTGCCAGCAGCCCCACAGGGAGTCATCAGCCCCAGCATTTT. Translation gives CASSPTGSHQPQHF.

The CDR3 DNA sequence: TGTGCCAGCAGCTCGACAAAAACCAGCTACGAGCAGTACTTC. Translation gives CASSSTKTSYEQYF. V gene TRBV5-4 combines with J gene TRBJ2-7; no definite D call. Germline V CDR1 and CDR2: SGHNT, YYREEE (reference sequence). The CDR3 is 14 amino acids. Trimming cost V 3 bases and J 3 bases, with 13 bases left between them.

This chain joins TRBV4-2 and TRBJ2-7, with 8 bases lining up with TRBD1. Losses at the gene ends were 1 base for V and 2 bases for J; bases not matched to a gene: 1. The CDR3 is 14 amino acids. Germline V gene lookup returns CDR1 LGHNA and CDR2 YNFKEQ. The CDR3 reads CASSQGQGTYEQYF. CDR3 nucleotide sequence: TGTGCCAGCAGCCAAGGACAGGGGACCTACGAGCAGTACTTC.

The rearrangement uses TRBV27 and TRBJ2-7; weak D call: TRBD2 (6 bases). The CDR3 covers 15 residues. Germline CDR1 and CDR2: MNHEY and SMNVEV (reference sequence). V shed 0 bases and J shed 3 bases, with 12 bases lying between them. For the CDR3, the DNA is TGTGCCAGCAGTTTATCGGGGGATAGCGGCTACGAGCAGTACTTC. It is translated as CASSLSGDSGYEQYF.

The rearrangement uses TRBV27 and TRBJ1-2; 7 bases line up with TRBD1. Trimming cost V 6 bases and J 4 bases; bases outside gene matches: 5. Germline V gene lookup returns CDR1 MNHEY and CDR2 SMNVEV (reference sequence). The length of the CDR3 is 13 residues. The CDR3 DNA is TGTGCCAGCAGCCCGGGACAGCTCTATGGCTACACCTTC. Amino acids: CASSPGQLYGYTF.

This chain's CDR3 is CASSESGYEQYF. CDR3 bases: TGTGCCAGCAGTGAATCCGGCTACGAGCAGTACTTC. This chain links TRBV25-1 with TRBJ2-7; D unresolved. The CDR3 contains 12 residues. Trimming left V 1 base short and J 3 bases short, with 4 bases between. Germline CDR1 reads MGHDK; CDR2 reads SYGVNS.

The J gene is TRBJ1-1, the V gene TRBV28, with D possibly being TRBD1 (6 bases). The CDR3 is 15 amino acids. V lost 6 bases and J lost 1, with 15 bases in between. CDR1 and CDR2 from the germline V gene are MDHEN and SYDVKM. In DNA, the CDR3 is TGTGCCAGCAGCCCCCGACAGGCGTCGAACACTGAAGCTTTCTTT. Protein sequence: CASSPRQASNTEAFF.

The rearrangement uses TRBV27 and TRBJ2-5; 7 bases are shared with TRBD1. The CDR3 consists of 14 residues. The V gene end was trimmed by 3 bases and the J gene end by 4 bases; junction bases not matched to a gene: 5. Germline V gene lookup returns CDR1 MNHEY and CDR2 SMNVEV (reference sequence). CDR3 bases: TGTGCCAGCAGTTTTTTAGGGGGCGCAGAGACCCAGTACTTC. It translates to CASSFLGGAETQYF.

The genes are TRBV30 and TRBJ1-1; the match to TRBD1 covers 9 bases. Trimming cost V 4 bases and J 6 bases; bases outside gene matches: 3. The V gene's germline CDR1 is GTSNPN and CDR2 SVGIG (reference sequence). The CDR3 has 12 amino acids. The CDR3 protein is CAWKQGAAEAFF. CDR3 nucleotides: TGTGCCTGGAAACAGGGGGCGGCTGAAGCTTTCTTT.

The chain carries TRBV6-6 and TRBJ1-1; a possible D gene is TRBD1 (6 bases). The germline gives CDR1 MNHNY, CDR2 SVGAGI (reference sequence). The V and J ends lost 8 bases and 4 bases respectively, with 17 bases between them. CDR3 length: 14 amino acids. DNA of the CDR3: TGTGCCAGCGGACGGGACACAAGCGGCACTGAAGCTTTCTTT. Encoded protein: CASGRDTSGTEAFF.

The chain joins TRBV7-8 to TRBJ1-5, with 7 bases lining up with TRBD1. The CDR3 is 16 residues long. Germline V lookup: CDR1 SGHVS, CDR2 FQNEAQ. V gave up 6 bases and J gave up 1 base; unmatched junction bases: 9. CDR3 DNA: TGTGCCAGCAGTTCAACCGGGACAGAGAGCAATCAGCCCCAGCATTTT. This translates into CASSSTGTESNQPQHF.

This chain uses TRBV15 with TRBJ2-3, with D perhaps matching TRBD1 (6 bases). Germline V gene lookup returns CDR1 LNHNV and CDR2 YYDKDF (reference sequence). The CDR3 contains 14 residues. The ends were cut back, 2 bases at V and 5 bases at J, with 11 bases in the middle. The CDR3: CATSRTTRGDTQYF. The DNA of the CDR3 is TGTGCCACCAGCAGAACGACCAGGGGAGATACGCAGTATTTT.

The chain recombines TRBV15 with TRBJ2-7, with 9 bases matching TRBD1. Looked up from germline, CDR1 is LNHNV and CDR2 is YYDKDF (reference sequence). V trimming: 1 base; J trimming: 3 bases; junction bases outside the gene matches: 4. This CDR3 comprises 15 residues. Written as DNA, the CDR3 is TGTGCCACCAGCAGAGGGGGACAGGGTTTCTACGAGCAGTACTTC. This encodes CATSRGGQGFYEQYF.

This chain joins TRBV2 and TRBJ2-7; D might be TRBD1 (6 bases). CDR1 SNHLY and CDR2 FYNNEI come from the germline V gene. V was pared by 4 bases and J by 5 bases, with 9 bases between. This CDR3 has 12 amino acids. CDR3 DNA: TGTGCCAGCAGTGGGCAGGGGAACGAGCAGTACTTC. It is translated as CASSGQGNEQYF.

The V call is TRBV30, the J call TRBJ1-1; D gene unclear. This CDR3 has 14 amino acids. Germline CDR1 GTSNPN, CDR2 SVGIG (reference sequence). V was shortened by 1 base and J by 11 bases, with 20 bases between the two germline ends. The CDR3 loop is CAWSGPSFGGGAFF. In DNA, the CDR3 is TGTGCCTGGAGTGGCCCCTCTTTTGGCGGTGGGGCTTTCTTT. Based on the CDR3 plus reference TRBV30 and TRBJ1-1, the full variable domain is SQTIHQWPATLVQPVGSPLSLECTVEGTSNPNLYWYRQAAGRGLQLLFYSVGIGQISSEVPQNLSASRPQDRQFILSSKKLLLSDSGFYLCAWSGPSFGGGAFFGQGTRLTVV.

The V call is TRBV28, the J call TRBJ1-3; a possible D gene is TRBD1 (6 bases). The CDR3 has 16 amino acids. The ends were cut back, 5 bases at V and 0 bases at J, with 14 bases in the middle. Germline CDR1 MDHEN, CDR2 SYDVKM. The CDR3 region has the DNA TGTGCCAGCAGTCCTTCGCGGACAGTCTCTGGAAACACCATATATTTT. Translating gives CASSPSRTVSGNTIYF.

The chain couples TRBV14 to TRBJ2-7, with 10 nucleotides matching TRBD1. V trimming: 6 bases; J trimming: 3 bases; junction bases outside the gene matches: 5. The CDR3 has 14 residues. Germline CDR1 SGHDN, CDR2 FVKESK. CDR3 sequence reads: CASSLWDRGYEQYF. In DNA, the CDR3 is TGTGCCAGCAGTCTGTGGGACAGGGGCTACGAGCAGTACTTC.

The V gene is TRBV28, the J gene TRBJ1-5; weak D call: TRBD1 (6 bases). The CDR3 spans 16 residues. CDR1 is MDHEN, CDR2 SYDVKM, per germline. V lost 1 base and J lost 0, with 10 bases in between. This chain's CDR3 is CASSLLGTTSNQPQHF. The CDR3 DNA reads TGTGCCAGCAGTTTATTGGGGACAACTAGCAATCAGCCCCAGCATTTT. The full variable domain, rest sourced from reference TRBV28 and TRBJ1-5, is DVKVTQSSRYLVKRTGEKVFLECVQDMDHENMFWYRQDPGLGLRLIYFSYDVKMKEKGDIPEGYSVSREKKERFSLILESASTNQTSMYLCASSLLGTTSNQPQHFGDGTRLSIL.

CDR3 protein: CASRIQDTGELFF. CDR3 nucleotide sequence: TGTGCCAGCAGAATTCAGGACACCGGGGAGCTGTTTTTT. This chain connects TRBV7-9 to TRBJ2-2; D unclear. The germline V gene encodes CDR1 SEHNR and CDR2 FQNEAQ (reference sequence). CDR3 length: 13 amino acids. With 6 bases removed from V and 3 bases from J, the gap between germline ends came to 8 bases. The full variable domain, completed using reference TRBV7-9 and TRBJ2-2, is DTGVSQNPRHKITKRGQNVTFRCDPISEHNRLYWYRQTLGQGPEFLTYFQNEAQLEKSRLLSDRFSAERPKGSFSTLEIQRTEQGDSAMYLCASRIQDTGELFFGEGSRLTVL.